The 8 T cell receptor beta chains in this list originate from one sample, sequenced in a study of vaccination and CD4 T cells after COVID-19. The Oncomine TCR Beta short-read assay was what sequenced the DNA obtained from cultured CD4+ T cells. TCRdb reanalysed the PCR reads using MiXCR and keeps one entry per CDR3 protein. The table includes more than 12,000 distinct CDR3 sequences, roughly 53% detected once. Their antigens are not known. The sample's treatment: roughly nine-day PBMC culture with coronavirus spike peptide pools or control peptides (ViraFEST assay). Sequencing was performed on CD4+ T cells from blood, cultured in vitro, taken before SARS-CoV-2 vaccination. The receptors were sampled from a human donor who had recovered from COVID-19.

This clonotype was picked up a small number of times. The chain links TRBV7-9 to TRBJ2-3; D ambiguous. Trimming removed 3 bases from V and 6 bases from J, with 10 bases in between. This CDR3 is built from 13 residues. In germline, CDR1 is SEHNR, CDR2 FQNEAQ (reference sequence). This CDR3 is CASSFRTPDTQYF. CDR3 DNA sequence: TGTGCCAGCAGCTTCCGAACCCCCGATACGCAGTATTTT.

This clonotype was seen a few times. J is TRBJ1-5 and V is TRBV7-2; TRBD1 matches 8 bases. Trimming at V came to 5 bases and at J to 3 bases, leaving 9 bases not matched to a gene. The germline CDR1 and CDR2 sequences are SGHTA and FQGNSA. This CDR3 comprises 16 residues. In nucleotides, the CDR3 is TGTGCCAGCAGCGATAGAGACAGGGGTCTCAATCAGCCCCAGCATTTT. Its translation: CASSDRDRGLNQPQHF.

This chain links TRBV7-6 with TRBJ2-7; a weak D match, TRBD1 (5 bases). The CDR3 covers 12 residues. Trimming stripped 6 bases from V and 4 bases from J, with 10 bases between. Germline V gene sequence: CDR1 SGHVS, CDR2 FNYEAQ. The chain's CDR3 is CASSQGSYEQYF. The CDR3, as DNA: TGTGCCAGCAGTCAGGGCTCGTACGAGCAGTACTTC.

The chain links TRBV2 to TRBJ2-3; D perhaps matches TRBD1 (6 bases). Trimming cost V 5 bases and J 5 bases, with 8 bases left between them. There are 12 residues in the CDR3. CDR1 and CDR2 (germline): SNHLY, FYNNEI. The CDR3 sequence: CASSIQGDTQYF. The CDR3 bases are TGTGCCAGCAGTATACAGGGAGATACGCAGTATTTT. Full variable domain (outside the CDR3, taken from reference TRBV2 and TRBJ2-3): EPEVTQTPSHQVTQMGQEVILRCVPISNHLYFYWYRQILGQKVEFLVSFYNNEISEKSEIFDDQFSVERPDGSNFTLKIRSTKLEDSAMYFCASSIQGDTQYFGPGTRLTVL.

The V and J genes are TRBV20-1 and TRBJ2-3; 11 bases align to TRBD2. In germline, CDR1 is DFQATT, CDR2 SNEGSKA (reference sequence). V gave up 5 bases and J gave up 4 bases; unmatched junction bases: 8. The CDR3 is 15 amino acids. The CDR3 nucleotides are TGCAGTGCTTACATTAGCGGGAGGGCCGCAGATACGCAGTATTTT. Its protein product is CSAYISGRAADTQYF.

This clonotype occurred a few times. The chain recombines TRBV20-1 with TRBJ1-1; 7 bases fit TRBD1. The CDR3 is 14 residues long. Germline-derived CDR1 and CDR2 are DFQATT and SNEGSKA (reference sequence). With 5 bases clipped from V and 6 bases from J, the junction kept 12 bases outside the gene matches. CDR3 in DNA: TGCAGTGCTGGAGGACAGGTCGTTGGCGCTGAAGCTTTCTTT. It is translated as CSAGGQVVGAEAFF.

The gene calls are TRBV28 and TRBJ2-7; 10 nucleotides agree with TRBD1. There are 18 residues in the CDR3. V was clipped by 5 bases and J by 3 bases; unmatched bases: 16. In germline, CDR1 is MDHEN, CDR2 SYDVKM. CDR3: CASSPPSGTGAGVYEQYF. Written as DNA, the CDR3 is TGTGCCAGCAGTCCCCCCTCCGGGACAGGGGCGGGGGTCTACGAGCAGTACTTC.

The J gene is TRBJ1-1, the V gene TRBV7-3; D is unclear. Germline CDR1 SGHTA, CDR2 FQGTGA. The CDR3 covers 13 residues. The ends were cut back, 3 bases at V and 3 bases at J, with 8 bases in the middle. The CDR3 spells CASSFESYTEAFF. The CDR3 DNA is TGTGCCAGCAGCTTTGAATCGTACACTGAAGCTTTCTTT. The variable domain in full, completed from reference TRBV7-3 and TRBJ1-1, reads GAGVSQTPSNKVTEKGKYVELRCDPISGHTALYWYRQSLGQGPEFLIYFQGTGAADDSGLPNDRFFAVRPEGSVSTLKIQRTERGDSAVYLCASSFESYTEAFFGQGTRLTVV.